This T cell receptor (beta chain) was captured in a study of blood T cell repertoires in COVID-19. This CDR3 comprises 13 residues. Looked up from germline, CDR1 is MNHEY and CDR2 is SMNVEV (reference sequence). The V end lost 3 bases, the J end lost 4 bases, and 9 bases lay between the germline ends. Study processing details: Reference gene primer amplification in the assay estimated nucleated cell counts. This table comes from immunoSEQ multiplex PCR, and its TCRdb copy is limited to in-frame clones, with some not included. Clonal size and the V and J genes are those of that table, whereas D and trimming came from the DNA. The sample records around 360,000 clones, 87% being singletons.

The chain links TRBV27 to TRBJ1-1, with a tentative D call TRBD1 (6 bases). The source material was PBMCs or T cells enriched from blood (not recorded which). This TCR was recovered from a woman in her twenties or thirties who had recovered from COVID-19. CDR3 nucleotide sequence: TGTGCCAGCAGTTTTTACAGGGCCACTGAAGCTTTCTTT. Its protein product is CASSFYRATEAFF.